Listed below are T cell receptor beta chains from one sample, sequenced in a study of blood T cells in healthy people across ages. TCRdb processed the 5' RACE reads anew with MiXCR; each CDR3 protein has one entry. The sample gives some 1.8 million distinct CDR3 sequences, about two fifths of which show up once; under 25% is in the top ten. Sequenced sample: blood. These receptors were taken from a human donor in good health. The CDR3 runs from the conserved cysteine through the conserved F or W. The order of the fields is D gene, V gene, J gene, clone size, CDR3 protein, CDR3 DNA. D genes are given only for firm matches. The size of a clone is reported for some rows only, either as once, few or many, or as a class for expanded clones.

>-|TRBV14|TRBJ2-7|-
CASSHQLTPYEQYF
TGTGCCAGCAGCCACCAGCTGACTCCCTACGAGCAGTACTTC
>-|TRBV5-1|TRBJ1-6|-
CASSAQGSNSPLHF
TGCGCCAGCAGCGCACAGGGTTCTAATTCACCCCTCCACTTT
>TRBD2|TRBV5-1|TRBJ2-1|few
CASNLVTSGGAFNEQFF
TGCGCCAGCAACCTCGTGACTAGCGGGGGGGCTTTTAATGAGCAGTTCTTC
>-|TRBV29-1|TRBJ1-4|few
CSGGTNEKLFF
TGCAGCGGGGGAACTAATGAAAAACTGTTTTTT
>-|TRBV4-3|TRBJ1-2|-
CASGQVRAALHGYTF
TGCGCCAGCGGCCAGGTCAGGGCGGCGCTACATGGCTACACCTTC
>TRBD1|TRBV29-1|TRBJ2-7|many
CSVNRGNTYEQYF
TGCAGCGTTAACAGGGGGAATACCTACGAGCAGTACTTC
>-|TRBV3-1|TRBJ2-1|few
CASSLEEIEQFF
TGTGCCAGCAGCCTCGAGGAGATTGAGCAGTTCTTC
>-|TRBV20-1|TRBJ1-5|-
CSADLWGLVYRNQPQHF
TGCAGTGCTGACCTTTGGGGGCTGGTTTATCGGAATCAGCCCCAGCATTTT
>-|TRBV20-1|TRBJ1-4|-
CSASVPGSSEKLFF
TGCAGTGCTAGTGTTCCCGGGAGCTCTGAAAAACTGTTTTTT
>TRBD1|TRBV27|TRBJ2-1|-
CASRDSSYNEQFF
TGTGCCAGCCGGGACAGCTCCTACAATGAGCAGTTCTTC
>TRBD2|TRBV7-3|TRBJ2-5|-
CASSPGLAGRMLSGERYF
TGTGCCAGCAGCCCCGGACTAGCGGGGAGAATGCTTTCTGGTGAGCGGTACTTC
>TRBD2|TRBV7-3|TRBJ2-1|-
CASSGSGGLLNEQFF
TGTGCCAGCAGCGGGAGCGGGGGTTTACTCAATGAGCAGTTCTTC
>-|TRBV29-1|TRBJ2-1|-
CSVGNGNEQFF
TGCAGCGTTGGGAATGGGAATGAGCAGTTCTTC
>TRBD2|TRBV7-9|TRBJ2-1|-
CASSLQAGGGEEQFF
TGTGCCAGCAGCTTACAAGCGGGGGGCGGGGAGGAGCAGTTCTTC
>-|TRBV7-3|TRBJ2-1|-
CASSLSLVDEQFF
TGTGCCAGCAGCTTATCTCTAGTCGACGAGCAGTTCTTC
>TRBD1|TRBV6-1|TRBJ1-4|few
CASSRTGVGLATNEKLFF
TGTGCCAGCAGTAGGACAGGGGTTGGTTTGGCAACTAATGAAAAACTGTTTTTT
>-|TRBV29-1|TRBJ1-2|few
CSGEISGGYTF
TGCAGCGGCGAAATTTCGGGTGGCTACACCTTC
>-|TRBV5-1|TRBJ2-1|-
CASSLNLGREQFF
TGCGCCAGCAGCTTGAATTTGGGTCGTGAGCAGTTCTTC
>-|TRBV5-1|TRBJ2-5|few
CASSPRLEGETQYF
TGCGCCAGCAGCCCACGACTAGAAGGAGAGACCCAGTACTTC
>-|TRBV15|TRBJ2-6|few
CATSRGYRAGANVLTF
TGTGCCACCAGCAGAGGTTACCGGGCGGGGGCCAACGTCCTGACTTTC
>-|TRBV4-3|TRBJ1-2|few
CASSQDHRTEACGYTF
TGCGCCAGCAGCCAAGATCATAGGACAGAGGCCTGTGGCTACACCTTC
>TRBD2|TRBV10-3|TRBJ2-1|few
CAISEMQGLADYNEQFF
TGTGCCATCAGTGAGATGCAGGGTCTAGCGGACTACAATGAGCAGTTCTTC
>-|TRBV15|TRBJ1-2|-
CATSREGVGVYGYTF
TGTGCCACCAGCAGAGAGGGGGTAGGGGTCTATGGCTACACCTTC
>-|TRBV27|TRBJ1-5|-
CASSLLGERLHQPQHF
TGTGCCAGCAGTTTATTAGGGGAGCGTCTTCATCAGCCCCAGCATTTT
>TRBD1|TRBV4-2|TRBJ1-2|-
CASSQALSTGEYGYTF
TGTGCCAGCAGCCAAGCTCTTTCGACAGGGGAGTATGGCTACACCTTC
>TRBD1|TRBV5-6|TRBJ2-5|few
CASSLGAGQGAGETQYF
TGTGCCAGCAGCTTGGGAGCAGGACAGGGGGCGGGAGAGACCCAGTACTTC
>-|TRBV7-3|TRBJ2-5|many
CASSLSTEETQYF
TGTGCCAGCAGCTTATCGACTGAAGAGACCCAGTACTTC
>-|TRBV6-5|TRBJ1-4|-
CASGKAQNNEKLFF
TGTGCCAGCGGCAAGGCTCAGAACAATGAAAAACTGTTTTTT
>-|TRBV2|TRBJ2-1|-
CASRVSGTRNHEQFF
TGTGCCAGCAGAGTGTCAGGGACGCGCAATCATGAGCAGTTCTTC
>-|TRBV12-3/TRBV12-4|TRBJ1-1|few
CASSLTLGGTEAFF
TGTGCCAGCAGCCTTACATTGGGGGGGACTGAAGCTTTCTTT
>-|TRBV5-1|TRBJ1-2|-
CASSLGLGGAPLEGYTF
TGCGCCAGCAGCTTGGGCCTTGGCGGGGCCCCACTGGAGGGCTACACCTTC
>-|TRBV6-5|TRBJ2-3|-
CASSYGRVYADTQYF
TGTGCCAGCAGTTACGGCAGGGTTTACGCAGATACGCAGTATTTT
>TRBD2|TRBV3-1|TRBJ2-1|-
CASSLRGPSGRIYNEQFF
TGTGCCAGCAGCCTCAGAGGTCCTAGCGGAAGAATCTACAATGAGCAGTTCTTC
>-|TRBV28|TRBJ2-5|few
CASRTQGGSETQYF
TGTGCCAGCAGGACACAGGGAGGTAGCGAGACCCAGTACTTC
>-|TRBV15|TRBJ1-1|-
CATSRVAGGTEAFF
TGTGCCACCAGCAGAGTGGCGGGGGGCACTGAAGCTTTCTTT
>-|TRBV7-2|TRBJ1-4|-
CASSQDSRNEKLFF
TGTGCCAGCAGCCAGGACAGCCGTAATGAAAAACTGTTTTTT
>-|TRBV4-3|TRBJ2-1|few
CASSQDGIRGTYNEQFF
TGCGCCAGCAGCCAAGATGGAATACGGGGCACCTACAATGAGCAGTTCTTC
>-|TRBV6-2/TRBV6-3|TRBJ2-1|many
CASSRTPYREKTYNEQFF
TGTGCCAGCAGTCGTACCCCCTACAGGGAAAAAACCTACAATGAGCAGTTCTTC
>TRBD2|TRBV7-6|TRBJ2-3|once
CASSLEPGSVGGLVDTQYF
TGTGCCAGCAGCTTAGAACCCGGGTCGGTAGGTGGACTAGTAGATACGCAGTATTTT
>-|TRBV28|TRBJ1-1|-
CASKSPRGLTEAFF
TGTGCCAGCAAGTCCCCAAGGGGATTGACTGAAGCTTTCTTT
>-|TRBV25-1|TRBJ2-3|few
CASSGSINTDTQYF
TGTGCCAGCAGTGGATCGATTAATACAGATACGCAGTATTTT
>-|TRBV30|TRBJ1-5|-
CAWSVSNGQPQHF
TGTGCCTGGAGTGTTTCTAACGGTCAGCCCCAGCATTTT
>-|TRBV12-3/TRBV12-4|TRBJ2-7|-
CASSEGAGKSNEQYF
TGTGCCAGCAGCGAAGGGGCAGGGAAATCCAACGAGCAGTACTTC
>-|TRBV21-1|TRBJ2-3|-
CANSSQTRGRLQTDTQYF
TGTGCCAACAGCTCTCAGACGCGGGGACGCTTACAAACAGATACGCAGTATTTT
>-|TRBV20-1|TRBJ2-3|-
CSAREPVRQDTQYF
TGCAGTGCCAGAGAACCAGTGAGGCAAGATACGCAGTATTTT
>-|TRBV10-3|TRBJ2-7|few
CAITQTGTGSEQYF
TGTGCCATCACCCAGACAGGGACTGGGTCCGAGCAGTACTTC
>-|TRBV7-2|TRBJ1-2|-
CASSSSWTNGYTF
TGTGCCAGCAGCTCCTCGTGGACTAATGGCTACACCTTC
>-|TRBV7-7|TRBJ2-5|few
CASSRVFETQYF
TGTGCCAGCTCCAGGGTTTTCGAGACCCAGTACTTC
>TRBD2|TRBV9|TRBJ2-1|-
CASSARTSGGTYNEQFF
TGTGCCAGCAGCGCCCGGACTAGCGGGGGCACTTACAATGAGCAGTTCTTC
>TRBD1|TRBV29-1|TRBJ1-5|-
CSVLVGGQGEGGNQPQHF
TGCAGCGTTCTTGTGGGAGGACAGGGGGAAGGTGGCAATCAGCCCCAGCATTTT